This note documents a single T cell receptor beta chain sequence. As yet, its antigen is unknown. This entry belongs to a study of identical twins. Study outcomes and limitations: The study drew conclusions from cross-sectional statistical analysis, not from following the same donors. Cord blood beta clonotypes that were abundant carried fewer insertions, and memory repertoires showed no such trend.

With no exceptions, donors were healthy Caucasians. The authors used template switching to add a universal primer site and gave cDNA unique molecular identifiers. MiXCR, applied by TCRdb to the 5' RACE reads, yields one record per CDR3 protein. The sample holds hundreds of thousands of distinct CDR3 sequences, around 10% seen once. The CDR3 sequence is 15 residues long. The J gene is TRBJ1-5, the V gene TRBV21-1; the table names TRBD1, a call not compared with the DNA. TRBV21-1 is a recognized pseudogene. The material sequenced was memory (CD45RO+) T cells sorted from blood. The sequence derives from a woman aged 18-29 years in good health. The CDR3, as DNA: TGTGCCAGCAGCTCCGTACAGGGAGGTCTACGGCCCCAGCATTTT. Amino acids: CASSSVQGGLRPQHF.